Here is one T cell receptor (delta chain) with its context. Its antigen remains unidentified. This DNA's translation differs at residue 8 from TCRdb's protein, which comes from a much larger clone; a read error is likely, and the protein shown is translated from the DNA. TCRdb re-called the multiplex PCR reads using CATT. The sample contains roughly 50,000 delta-chain clones, less than 2% of which appear only once. The data originate from a study of γδ T cells in repeated Plasmodium falciparum infection. Background on the study: Four controlled malaria infections with P. falciparum NF54 spanned roughly 590 days. Samples were taken at baseline, before some infections, and 21 days after each. Some Malian samples span acute malaria episodes; others come from no-transmission periods.

General study results and limits: Donors in Mali lived in a small rural village, largely one ethnic group.

Germline assignment: CDR1 TSWWSYY and CDR2 QGS. This CDR3 region has 17 residues. The germline V and J ends were trimmed by 4 bases and 1 base, with 19 bases remaining between them. Gammadelta T cells were flow-sorted from PBMC into Vgamma9/Vdelta2+ and Vdelta2-negative populations for bulk analysis. Material: gamma-delta T cells from blood. The clonotype was recovered from a pool of human donors (malaria-infected and uninfected, not separated). The gene calls are TRDV1 and TRDJ1; no definite D call. Here the J gene came from matching the DNA to germline, since TCRdb omits it. CDR3 region: CALGALRQARLTDKLIF. The CDR3 DNA reads TGTGCTCTTGGGGCGCTACGACAGGCCCGCCTCACCGATAAACTCATCTTT.